This TCR beta chain was sequenced in a study of T cells in localized non-small cell lung cancer. Broader study findings: Sequencing, confined to only one tumor region, leaves heterogeneity possible. There were a median 57 of the top 100 tumor clones appearing in adjacent lung. Longer overall survival was seen with higher T cell density measured in blood. Uninvolved adjacent lung had more T cell clonality than any other tissue, topping tumor.

About this clone: Its target is unknown.

Measured with immunoSEQ multiplex PCR; TCRdb has only the in-frame clones, and not every one. The sample gives 25,000 to 40,000 clones, over 75% of which show up once; more than 15% is in the top ten. Trimming stripped 0 bases from V and 4 bases from J, with 13 bases between. The CDR3 has 15 amino acids. From germline, CDR1 is SGDLS and CDR2 YYNGEE. The material was peripheral blood, obtained before any cancer treatment. The chain couples TRBV9 to TRBJ1-2; D is unresolved. The sequence was obtained from a male donor at least 60 years old with stage III squamous cell lung carcinoma. CDR3 in amino acids: CASSVEADGTYGYTF. In nucleotides, the CDR3 is TGTGCCAGCAGCGTAGAGGCGGACGGAACCTATGGCTACACCTTC.